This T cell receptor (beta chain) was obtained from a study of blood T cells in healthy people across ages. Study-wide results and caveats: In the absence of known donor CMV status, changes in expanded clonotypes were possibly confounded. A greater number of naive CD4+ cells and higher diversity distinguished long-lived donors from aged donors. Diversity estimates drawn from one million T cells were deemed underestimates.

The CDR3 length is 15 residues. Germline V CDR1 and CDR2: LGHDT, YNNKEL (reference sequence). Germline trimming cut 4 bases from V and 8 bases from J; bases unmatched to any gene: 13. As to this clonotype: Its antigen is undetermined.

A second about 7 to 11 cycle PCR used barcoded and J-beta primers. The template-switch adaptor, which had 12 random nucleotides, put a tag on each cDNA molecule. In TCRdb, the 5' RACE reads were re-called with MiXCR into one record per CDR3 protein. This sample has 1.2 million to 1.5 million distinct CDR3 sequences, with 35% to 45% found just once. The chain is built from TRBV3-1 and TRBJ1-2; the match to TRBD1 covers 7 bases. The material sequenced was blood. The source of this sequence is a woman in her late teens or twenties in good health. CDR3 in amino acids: CASSLSTDRTGGYTF. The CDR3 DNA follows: TGTGCCAGCAGCCTCTCCACGGACAGGACGGGGGGCTACACCTTC.